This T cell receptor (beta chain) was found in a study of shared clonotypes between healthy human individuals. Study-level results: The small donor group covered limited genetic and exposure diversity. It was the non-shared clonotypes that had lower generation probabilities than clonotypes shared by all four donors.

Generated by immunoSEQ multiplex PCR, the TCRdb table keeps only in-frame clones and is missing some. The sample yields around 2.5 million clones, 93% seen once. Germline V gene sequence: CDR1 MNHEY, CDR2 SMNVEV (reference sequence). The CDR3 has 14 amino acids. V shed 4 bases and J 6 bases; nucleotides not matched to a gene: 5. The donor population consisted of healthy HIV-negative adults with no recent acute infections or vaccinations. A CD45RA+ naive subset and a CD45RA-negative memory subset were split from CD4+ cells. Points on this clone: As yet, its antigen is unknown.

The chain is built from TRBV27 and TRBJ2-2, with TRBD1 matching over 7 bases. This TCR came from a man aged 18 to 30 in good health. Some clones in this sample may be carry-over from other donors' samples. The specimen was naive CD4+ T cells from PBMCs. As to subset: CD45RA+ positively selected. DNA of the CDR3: TGTGCCAGCAGTTGGGACAGAATCCCCGGGGAGCTGTTTTTT. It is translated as CASSWDRIPGELFF.